A single sample is the source of the 20 T cell receptor beta chains below, sequenced in a study of T cell changes during pregnancy in multiple sclerosis. Data came from immunoSEQ multiplex PCR; TCRdb stores just in-frame clones and leaves some out. Among approximately 130,000 clones listed, 90% to 96% were seen once. This sample comprised peripheral blood, obtained after pregnancy. The receptors stem from a female donor with multiple sclerosis, enrolled in a pregnancy study.

The chain is built from TRBV11-2 and TRBJ2-3; 7 bases are shared with TRBD2. The V gene's germline CDR1 is SGHAT and CDR2 FQNNGV. The CDR3 sequence is 18 residues long. The trim removed 6 bases at V and 3 bases at J, leaving 18 bases unmatched. CDR3 nucleotide sequence: TGTGCCAGCAGGGGGGGGGTTAGGCTTACAATCGGGACAGATACGCAGTATTTT. This encodes CASRGGVRLTIGTDTQYF.

The rearrangement uses TRBV18 and TRBJ2-2; perhaps TRBD2 as D (6 bases). This CDR3 has 15 residues. The germline V gene encodes CDR1 KGHSH and CDR2 LQKENI. Between the trimmed V and J ends, which lost 3 bases and 5 bases, there was a span of 13 bases. CDR3 region: CASSPWSSGTGELFF. CDR3 bases: TGTGCCAGCTCACCGTGGAGTAGCGGAACCGGGGAGCTGTTTTTT.

The chain joins TRBV30 to TRBJ1-1; D is unclear. There are 13 residues in the CDR3. Germline assignment: CDR1 GTSNPN and CDR2 SVGIG (reference sequence). Trimming took off 7 bases at V and 1 base at J, with 13 bases between the two ends. CDR3 sequence: CAYLAEANTEAFF. CDR3 DNA: TGTGCCTACTTAGCGGAGGCGAACACTGAAGCTTTCTTT.

The V and J genes are TRBV6-5 and TRBJ2-1, with a tentative D call TRBD1 (6 bases). CDR3 length: 16 amino acids. With 0 bases removed from V and 1 base from J, the gap between germline ends came to 10 bases. Germline values: CDR1 MNHEY, CDR2 SVGAGI. In nucleotides, the CDR3 is TGTGCCAGCAGTTACTCGGTCAGGGGTTCCTACAATGAGCAGTTCTTC. As protein: CASSYSVRGSYNEQFF.

This clone was found once. The chain employs TRBV5-1 and TRBJ1-1, with a weak D call TRBD1 (6 bases). CDR3 length equals 13 residues. V shed 2 bases and J shed 1 base, with 6 bases lying between them. Per the germline V gene, CDR1 is SGHRS and CDR2 is YFSETQ. The CDR3, as DNA: TGCGCCAGCAGCTTCAGGGGGAACACTGAAGCTTTCTTT. Translating gives CASSFRGNTEAFF.

The genes are TRBV28 and TRBJ1-1; 7 nucleotides line up with TRBD1. CDR3 size: 12 residues. The J segment lost 1 base and the V segment lost 8 bases, leaving 1 base of the junction unmatched. Germline lookup yields CDR1 MDHEN and CDR2 SYDVKM. The chain's CDR3 is CASGTANTEAFF. The CDR3 DNA reads as TGTGCCAGCGGGACAGCGAACACTGAAGCTTTCTTT.

The genes are TRBV19 and TRBJ1-3; D not resolved. The germline CDR1 and CDR2 sequences are LNHDA and SQIVND (reference sequence). CDR3 length equals 12 residues. Trimming stripped 11 bases from V and 0 bases from J, with 8 bases between. CDR3 DNA sequence: TGTGCCTCGTCAGACTCTGGAAACACCATATATTTT. It specifies CASSDSGNTIYF.

The CDR3: CASSLDLAGGNEQFF. CDR3 bases: TGTGCCAGCAGCTTGGATCTAGCGGGAGGGAATGAGCAGTTCTTC. V gene TRBV5-4 combines with J gene TRBJ2-1, with 12 positions matching TRBD2. The CDR3 covers 15 residues. Germline CDR1 is SGHNT and CDR2 is YYREEE (reference sequence). V shed 0 bases and J 7 bases; nucleotides not matched to a gene: 2.

The chain couples TRBV27 to TRBJ2-7; 10 bases are a match to TRBD2. The CDR3 has 15 amino acids. V was pared by 2 bases and J by 1 base, with 2 bases of the junction left unmatched. CDR1 and CDR2 (germline): MNHEY, SMNVEV (reference sequence). This chain's CDR3 is CASSLNSGRSYEQYF. CDR3 nucleotide sequence: TGTGCCAGCAGTTTAAATAGCGGGAGGTCCTACGAGCAGTACTTC.

The J gene is TRBJ1-5, the V gene TRBV7-2; D remains ambiguous. The CDR3 is made up of 14 amino acids. Per the germline V gene, CDR1 is SGHTA and CDR2 is FQGNSA. V was pared by 2 bases and J by 3 bases, with 8 bases between. The CDR3 spells CASSLKSVNQPQHF. DNA of the CDR3: TGTGCCAGCAGCTTAAAGTCAGTCAATCAGCCCCAGCATTTT.

J is TRBJ1-2 and V is TRBV9; D possibly corresponds to TRBD1 (6 bases). Trimming left V 0 bases short and J 0 bases short, with 9 bases between. This CDR3 is 15 amino acids long. Germline values: CDR1 SGDLS, CDR2 YYNGEE. This CDR3 reads CASSVGTETNYGYTF. The DNA for the CDR3 is TGTGCCAGCAGCGTAGGGACAGAAACTAACTATGGCTACACCTTC.

This clone is a singleton in its sample. The chain combines TRBV28 with TRBJ2-7, with a possible D match to TRBD1 (6 bases). This CDR3 has 14 residues. From germline, CDR1 is MDHEN and CDR2 SYDVKM. V was clipped by 2 bases and J by 2 bases, with 10 bases between them. CDR3 residues: CASSLRGLTYEQYF. The CDR3 nucleotides are TGTGCCAGCAGTTTAAGGGGGTTAACCTACGAGCAGTACTTC.

The chain employs TRBV9 and TRBJ2-7, with 14 nucleotides matching TRBD2. This CDR3 spans 18 amino acids. The ends lost 2 bases at V and 6 bases at J; junction bases unmatched: 13. CDR1 and CDR2 from the germline V gene are SGDLS and YYNGEE. DNA of the CDR3: TGTGCCAGCAGCGTTTCAATGGGACTAGCGGGAGATCCCACCGAGCAGTACTTC. It translates to CASSVSMGLAGDPTEQYF.

The V and J genes are TRBV2 and TRBJ2-2; TRBD1 agrees at 10 bases. This CDR3 region has 16 residues. V lost 4 bases and J lost 6; bases outside the gene matches: 8. Germline V gives CDR1 SNHLY, CDR2 FYNNEI. CDR3: CASSGGGQGISGELFF. The CDR3 bases are TGTGCCAGCAGTGGGGGGGGACAGGGGATTTCCGGGGAGCTGTTTTTT.

This clone was seen once. V and J are TRBV19 and TRBJ1-2; 9 bases match TRBD1. V lost 6 bases, J lost 0 bases, and 5 bases stayed unmatched. Germline CDR1 reads LNHDA; CDR2 reads SQIVND (reference sequence). There are 15 residues in the CDR3. CDR3 in amino acids: CASRGTGRANYGYTF. The DNA for the CDR3 is TGTGCCAGTAGGGGGACAGGGAGAGCTAACTATGGCTACACCTTC.

The chain uses TRBV7-2 and TRBJ2-1; D perhaps matches TRBD2 (6 bases). The CDR3 has 14 amino acids. Germline values: CDR1 SGHTA, CDR2 FQGNSA. Trimming pared 1 base from V and 9 bases from J, leaving 13 bases between. This CDR3 reads CASSLGGFGGEQFF. CDR3 DNA sequence: TGTGCCAGCAGCTTAGGAGGTTTCGGGGGTGAGCAGTTCTTC.

The chain carries TRBV2 and TRBJ2-3; D is perhaps TRBD1 (6 bases). V lost 7 bases and J lost 7, with 12 bases in between. The CDR3 runs to 12 residues. Germline-derived CDR1 and CDR2 are SNHLY and FYNNEI. CDR3 sequence: CASKDRLYTQYF. DNA of the CDR3: TGTGCCAGCAAAGACAGGCTTTATACGCAGTATTTT.

V and J are TRBV5-5 and TRBJ2-3; TRBD2 matches at 12 bases. V gave up 2 bases and J gave up 6 bases; unmatched junction bases: 4. The V gene's germline CDR1 is SGHKS and CDR2 YYEKEE (reference sequence). The CDR3 totals 15 residues. Written as DNA, the CDR3 is TGTGCCAGCAGCTTCCTAGCGGGAGGGCCGGATACGCAGTATTTT. This codes for CASSFLAGGPDTQYF. Based on the CDR3 plus reference TRBV5-5 and TRBJ2-3, the full variable domain is DAGVTQSPTHLIKTRGQQVTLRCSPISGHKSVSWYQQVLGQGPQFIFQYYEKEERGRGNFPDRFSARQFPNYSSELNVNALLLGDSALYLCASSFLAGGPDTQYFGPGTRLTVL.

The chain links TRBV25-1 to TRBJ2-1; D might be TRBD2 (5 bases). Germline V lookup: CDR1 MGHDK, CDR2 SYGVNS. Trimming shortened V by 1 base and J by 4 bases, and 8 bases separated the two germline ends. The CDR3 contains 14 residues. The CDR3 loop reads CASSESAEYNEQFF. CDR3 nucleotide sequence: TGTGCCAGCAGTGAATCAGCGGAGTACAATGAGCAGTTCTTC.

The rearrangement links TRBV5-4 to TRBJ2-1; TRBD2 aligns across 8 bases. CDR3 size: 14 residues. CDR1 SGHNT and CDR2 YYREEE come from the germline V gene (reference sequence). The V segment lost 4 bases and the J segment 9 bases; nucleotides outside the gene matches: 9. The CDR3 reads CASSRTAGDGEQFF. DNA of the CDR3: TGTGCCAGCAGCCGGACAGCGGGAGATGGTGAGCAGTTCTTC.